Listed here are 32 T cell receptor beta chains from one sample, sequenced in a study of T-cell reconstitution after alpha-beta-depleted transplantation in children. Library preparation (for TCRbeta) was performed with unique molecular identifiers. One entry per CDR3 protein results from TCRdb running MiXCR on the PCR reads. The table records 150,000 to 200,000 distinct CDR3 sequences, approximately 6.6% of them present only once. Sequenced here: PBMCs from the stem cell graft donor, sampled from the stem cell graft. The source is a human donor who donated a stem cell graft to a child with Wiskott-Aldrich syndrome.

This clonotype was recorded many times. The chain links TRBV4-3 to TRBJ2-7, with D maybe TRBD2 (6 bases). Trimming pared 3 bases from V and 3 bases from J, leaving 15 bases between. Looked up from germline, CDR1 is LGHNA and CDR2 is YSLEER. CDR3 size: 15 residues. The CDR3 spells CASSHRGGLDYEQYF. The CDR3, as DNA: TGCGCCAGCAGCCACCGTGGGGGACTTGACTACGAGCAGTACTTC.

The sample holds a few counts of this clonotype. The chain couples TRBV29-1 to TRBJ2-5; 7 bases line up with TRBD1. J lost 9 bases, V lost 6 bases, and 10 bases had no gene match. The CDR3 runs 12 residues. CDR1 is SQVTM, CDR2 ANQGSEA, per germline. CDR3 residues: CSVGPRGSAQYF. The CDR3 region has the DNA TGCAGCGTCGGCCCCAGGGGGTCCGCCCAGTACTTC. The whole variable domain, filled in from reference TRBV29-1 and TRBJ2-5, reads SAVISQKPSRDICQRGTSLTIQCQVDSQVTMMFWYRQQPGQSLTLIATANQGSEATYESGFVIDKFPISRPNLTFSTLTVSNMSPEDSSIYLCSVGPRGSAQYFGPGTRLLVL.

This clonotype was detected ten times or more. The V call is TRBV6-2 or TRBV6-3, the J call TRBJ1-1; 9 positions match TRBD1. CDR3 size: 11 residues. Germline V gene lookup returns CDR1 MNHEY and CDR2 SVGEGT. The trim removed 5 bases at V and 12 bases at J, leaving 4 bases unmatched. The CDR3 loop reads CASSDDRGSFF. In DNA, the CDR3 is TGTGCCAGCAGTGACGACAGGGGGTCTTTCTTT.

V is TRBV20-1 and J is TRBJ2-3; TRBD2 might be the D (6 bases). V was pared by 0 bases and J by 6 bases, with 16 bases between. The CDR3 totals 15 residues. Germline CDR1 and CDR2: DFQATT and SNEGSKA (reference sequence). The CDR3 region has the DNA TGCAGTGCTAGAGAACGCGGGGAGCCGGGGGATACGCAGTATTTT. Translating gives CSARERGEPGDTQYF.

In this sample, this clonotype turned up many times. The V call is TRBV1, the J call TRBJ2-1; TRBD2 is the table's D call, not checked against the DNA. TRBV1 is flagged as a pseudogene. The CDR3 sequence is 17 residues long. CDR3 nucleotides: TGCACCAGCAGCCAAGCCCTCATAGCGGGATTCTACAATGAGCAGTTCTTC. Its protein is CTSSQALIAGFYNEQFF.

This clonotype was counted many times. This chain links TRBV7-6 with TRBJ1-5; D gene ambiguous. Looked up from germline, CDR1 is SGHVS and CDR2 is FNYEAQ. CDR3 size: 16 residues. The V gene lost 4 bases and the J gene lost 0 bases, with 13 bases spanning the gap. CDR3: CASSSGILGSNQPQHF. The CDR3 bases are TGTGCCAGCAGCTCGGGAATTTTAGGTAGCAATCAGCCCCAGCATTTT.

This clonotype showed up just a few times. The genes are TRBV6-1 and TRBJ1-4, with a weak D call TRBD1 (6 bases). Germline assignment: CDR1 MNHNS and CDR2 SASEGT. The CDR3 sequence is 14 residues long. V lost 4 bases, J lost 6 bases, and 12 bases lay in between. As DNA, the CDR3 is TGTGCCAGCAGTGGGGACACCTTGGATGAAAAACTGTTTTTT. Encoded protein: CASSGDTLDEKLFF.

In its sample, this clonotype was seen many times. The CDR3 DNA reads as TGCAGTGCTAAAGGACTAGCGATTACAGATACGCAGTATTTT. Protein: CSAKGLAITDTQYF. The V gene is TRBV20-1, the J gene TRBJ2-3; TRBD2 aligns across 9 bases. This CDR3 region has 14 residues. Germline V gene data show CDR1 as DFQATT and CDR2 as SNEGSKA (reference sequence). The V gene end was trimmed by 4 bases and the J gene end by 3 bases; junction bases not matched to a gene: 5.

This clonotype was detected a few times. The chain couples TRBV5-4 to TRBJ2-2; D not certain. The CDR3 extends over 16 amino acids. With 2 bases removed from V and 1 base from J, the gap between germline ends came to 12 bases. Looked up from germline, CDR1 is SGHNT and CDR2 is YYREEE (reference sequence). The CDR3 protein is CASSLSGLGNTGELFF. The CDR3 DNA is TGTGCCAGCAGCTTATCCGGTTTGGGGAACACCGGGGAGCTGTTTTTT.

The CDR3, as DNA: TGTGCCAGCAGTCTGTCAGATAACACTGAAGCTTTCTTT. This sequence encodes CASSLSDNTEAFF. J is TRBJ1-1 and V is TRBV3-1; D not resolved. V lost 6 bases to trimming and J lost 2 bases, with 10 bases between them. Per the germline V gene, CDR1 is LGHDT and CDR2 is YNNKEL (reference sequence). This CDR3 has 13 amino acids. Full variable domain (outside the CDR3, taken from reference TRBV3-1 and TRBJ1-1): DTAVSQTPKYLVTQMGNDKSIKCEQNLGHDTMYWYKQDSKKFLKIMFSYNNKELIINETVPNRFSPKSPDKAHLNLHINSLELGDSAVYFCASSLSDNTEAFFGQGTRLTVV.

A remark on this clonotype: Being one base from a much bigger clone, this may be a read error. This likely comes from a read error, as the CDR3 has no conserved phenylalanine or tryptophan at its end. It is unclear where the CDR3 begins or ends on the DNA, so no DNA is shown, and the CDR3 is as TCRdb lists it. The chain's CDR3 is CASSFGPGDGYTL. The V gene is TRBV12-3 or TRBV12-4, the J gene TRBJ1-2; TRBD1, as called in the table, went unchecked against the DNA. The CDR3 is 13 residues long, counting both termini.

In its sample, this clonotype was seen many times. The chain joins TRBV10-2 to TRBJ2-1, with 12 bases aligning to TRBD2. The CDR3 spans 15 residues. Trimming removed 4 bases from V and 4 bases from J; junction bases left unmatched: 2. CDR1 and CDR2 (germline): WSHSY, SAAADI. Written as DNA, the CDR3 is TGCGCCAGCAGTGCAACTAGCGGGGGGTACAATGAGCAGTTCTTC. Translation gives CASSATSGGYNEQFF.

The table lists this clonotype with many counts. The chain joins TRBV7-2 to TRBJ2-3; the match to TRBD2 covers 13 bases. CDR1 SGHTA and CDR2 FQGNSA come from the germline V gene. V gave up 7 bases and J gave up 5 bases; unmatched junction bases: 3. The length of the CDR3 is 14 residues. CDR3 in amino acids: CASNRLAGGDTQYF. The CDR3 nucleotides are TGTGCCAGCAACAGACTAGCGGGAGGAGATACGCAGTATTTT.

This clonotype was counted ten times or more. The chain uses TRBV5-6 and TRBJ1-2; tentatively, D is TRBD1 (5 bases). The CDR3 totals 14 residues. Germline lookup yields CDR1 SGHDT and CDR2 YYEEEE. V shed 3 bases and J shed 1 base, with 10 bases lying between them. The CDR3 bases are TGTGCCAGCAGCTACGACAGCCGTAACTATGGCTACACCTTC. Amino acids: CASSYDSRNYGYTF.

This clonotype came up a few times. The chain joins TRBV15 to TRBJ2-5, with D perhaps TRBD1 (5 bases). Per the germline V gene, CDR1 is LNHNV and CDR2 is YYDKDF (reference sequence). Deletions cut 4 bases from V and 0 bases from J, with 12 bases between. This CDR3 contains 15 residues. CDR3 nucleotides: TGTGCCACCAGCACGCAGGACACGTACCAAGAGACCCAGTACTTC. It yields the protein CATSTQDTYQETQYF.

This clonotype was picked up many times. This chain connects TRBV10-3 to TRBJ2-7; no definite D call. CDR3 length equals 14 residues. The germline V gene has CDR1 ENHRY and CDR2 SYGVKD. Trimming took 2 bases from V and 0 from J, leaving 8 bases between them. The CDR3 loop reads CAISEPFVSYEQYF. The CDR3 coding sequence is TGTGCCATCAGTGAGCCCTTCGTCTCCTACGAGCAGTACTTC.

This clonotype has a count of ten or more. The chain carries TRBV29-1 and TRBJ2-7; D remains ambiguous. V lost 6 bases and J lost 1, with 10 bases in between. The CDR3 is made up of 12 amino acids. Germline assignment: CDR1 SQVTM and CDR2 ANQGSEA. For the CDR3, the DNA is TGCAGCGTGAACGACGGATCCTACGAGCAGTACTTC. It encodes CSVNDGSYEQYF.

On this clonotype: The junction departs from germline at one end; a sequencing error may be responsible. The J gene is TRBJ2-7, the V gene TRBV7-2, with 9 bases that match TRBD2. Germline V gives CDR1 SGHTA, CDR2 FQGNSA. This CDR3 contains 15 residues. In nucleotides, the CDR3 is TGTGCCACCAGCAGAGATGCTAGCGGGACCTACGAGCAGTACTTC. Its protein is CATSRDASGTYEQYF.

The table lists this clonotype with a few counts. This rearrangement joins TRBV7-2 to TRBJ2-7; 11 bases align to TRBD2. The V gene end was trimmed by 5 bases and the J gene end by 2 bases; junction bases not matched to a gene: 8. CDR1 SGHTA and CDR2 FQGNSA come from the germline V gene. The CDR3 runs to 16 residues. The CDR3 region has the DNA TGTGCCAGCAGCCCACTAGCGGGGGACCAAGCCTACGAGCAGTACTTC. Protein sequence: CASSPLAGDQAYEQYF. The variable domain in full, with the rest retrieved from reference TRBV7-2 and TRBJ2-7, is GAGVSQSPSNKVTEKGKDVELRCDPISGHTALYWYRQSLGQGLEFLIYFQGNSAPDKSGLPSDRFSAERTGGSVSTLTIQRTQQEDSAVYLCASSPLAGDQAYEQYFGPGTRLTVT.

This sequence joins TRBV27 and TRBJ1-1, with 8 bases identical to TRBD1. After removal of 6 bases from V and 7 bases from J, the junction contained 19 bases not matched to a gene. Germline V gene data show CDR1 as MNHEY and CDR2 as SMNVEV (reference sequence). This CDR3 comprises 17 residues. CDR3 residues: CASSPLTTYRGRSEAFF. The CDR3 region has the DNA TGTGCCAGCAGCCCTCTTACAACGTACAGGGGGAGGAGTGAAGCTTTCTTT.

Many counts were recorded for this clonotype. The chain joins TRBV20-1 to TRBJ2-7; D possibly corresponds to TRBD2 (5 bases). V lost 5 bases and J lost 1, with 9 bases in between. The CDR3 spans 12 residues. The germline V gene has CDR1 DFQATT and CDR2 SNEGSKA (reference sequence). The CDR3 reads CSAGADSYEQYF. CDR3 DNA: TGCAGTGCTGGAGCGGATTCCTACGAGCAGTACTTC.

Many counts were recorded for this clonotype. J is TRBJ1-2 and V is TRBV7-9; unclear D gene. Germline assignment: CDR1 SEHNR and CDR2 FQNEAQ (reference sequence). Deletions cut 4 bases from V and 10 bases from J, with 7 bases between. This CDR3 comprises 10 residues. CDR3: CASSSMTYTF. Here the CDR3 DNA reads TGTGCCAGCAGCTCCATGACCTACACCTTC. Based on the CDR3 plus reference TRBV7-9 and TRBJ1-2, the full variable domain is DTGVSQNPRHKITKRGQNVTFRCDPISEHNRLYWYRQTLGQGPEFLTYFQNEAQLEKSRLLSDRFSAERPKGSFSTLEIQRTEQGDSAMYLCASSSMTYTFGSGTRLTVV.

This clonotype was picked up many times. The genes are TRBV5-1 and TRBJ1-1, with unresolved D. In germline, CDR1 is SGHRS, CDR2 YFSETQ. V lost 1 base and J lost 2, with 9 bases in between. CDR3 length equals 14 residues. CDR3 residues: CASSLLQQNTEAFF. The DNA of the CDR3 is TGCGCCAGCAGCTTGCTACAGCAAAACACTGAAGCTTTCTTT.

CDR3 amino acids: CASSIGDYGYTF. Here the CDR3 DNA reads TGTGCCAGCAGTATAGGAGACTATGGCTACACCTTC. V gene TRBV28 combines with J gene TRBJ1-2, with D unresolved. The CDR3 length is 12 residues. Per the germline V gene, CDR1 is MDHEN and CDR2 is SYDVKM. The V end was cut by 5 bases, the J end by 3 bases, with 7 bases between.

This clonotype came up a few times. CDR3 protein: CAWSSDRNTGELFF. In nucleotides, the CDR3 is TGTGCCTGGAGTTCTGACCGGAACACCGGGGAGCTGTTTTTT. This rearrangement joins TRBV30 to TRBJ2-2; no definite D call. The CDR3 consists of 14 residues. Germline CDR1 and CDR2: GTSNPN and SVGIG (reference sequence). V was pared by 2 bases and J by 1 base, with 8 bases between.

This clonotype was counted a few times. The chain joins TRBV5-6 to TRBJ2-5; D not certain. Trimming cost V 0 bases and J 5 bases, with 20 bases left between them. Per germline, CDR1 SGHDT and CDR2 YYEEEE. The CDR3 consists of 17 residues. CDR3 coding DNA: TGTGCCAGCAGCTTGGTGGGCGGACCGACCTTAGGGGAGACCCAGTACTTC. Translated, it gives CASSLVGGPTLGETQYF.

This clonotype has only a few counts. The chain uses TRBV5-1 and TRBJ2-3; 9 nucleotides line up with TRBD2. This CDR3 is built from 15 residues. With V trimmed by 4 bases and J by 2 bases, 5 bases remained unmatched. Germline CDR1 is SGHRS and CDR2 is YFSETQ. The CDR3 nucleotides read TGCGCCAGCAGCCTTAGCGGGGGAAACACAGATACGCAGTATTTT. The encoded protein is CASSLSGGNTDTQYF.

Ten or more counts support this clonotype. V gene TRBV15 combines with J gene TRBJ2-1; TRBD1 agrees at 7 bases. CDR1 is LNHNV and CDR2 is YYDKDF in the germline V gene (reference sequence). The ends lost 5 bases at V and 4 bases at J; junction bases unmatched: 11. CDR3 length: 16 amino acids. The chain's CDR3 is CATSGFTGVGYNEQFF. CDR3 DNA sequence: TGTGCCACCAGCGGGTTCACAGGGGTCGGTTACAATGAGCAGTTCTTC.

This clonotype appeared once. The V call is TRBV3-1, the J call TRBJ2-5; D is perhaps TRBD1 or TRBD2 (5 bases each). V was shortened by 3 bases and J by 4 bases, with 15 bases between the two germline ends. CDR1 is LGHDT, CDR2 YNNKEL, per germline (reference sequence). The CDR3 contains 15 residues. The DNA of the CDR3 is TGTGCCAGCAGCCAGCCGGGACCCAAGAGAGAGACCCAGTACTTC. Amino acids: CASSQPGPKRETQYF.

This clonotype was recorded many times. The V and J genes are TRBV20-1 and TRBJ2-2; D is perhaps TRBD1 (6 bases). The germline gives CDR1 DFQATT, CDR2 SNEGSKA (reference sequence). Trimming shortened V by 6 bases and J by 4 bases, and 12 bases separated the two germline ends. This CDR3 has 13 residues. The CDR3 region is CSAPMTGTGELFF. The CDR3 DNA reads as TGCAGTGCACCCATGACAGGCACCGGGGAGCTGTTTTTT.

This clonotype occurred a few times. This rearrangement joins TRBV5-6 to TRBJ2-2; possibly TRBD2 for D (5 bases). The V end was cut by 0 bases, the J end by 3 bases, with 9 bases between. This CDR3 is built from 15 residues. The germline CDR1 and CDR2 sequences are SGHDT and YYEEEE. Written as DNA, the CDR3 is TGTGCCAGCAGCTTGGTGGGAGTGGACACCGGGGAGCTGTTTTTT. Its translation is CASSLVGVDTGELFF.

This clonotype was counted ten times or more. This chain links TRBV20-1 with TRBJ1-3; weak D call: TRBD1 (5 bases). Germline CDR1 DFQATT, CDR2 SNEGSKA (reference sequence). CDR3 length: 12 amino acids. Trimming removed 3 bases at V and 4 bases at J, with 7 bases between. CDR3 DNA sequence: TGCAGTGCTAGGACAGTGGGAAACACCATATATTTT. The encoded protein is CSARTVGNTIYF.